This T cell receptor beta chain appears in the sequencing data of a study of T cells in Graves' hyperthyroidism and ophthalmopathy. Per the germline V gene, CDR1 is MNHEY and CDR2 is SVGAGI. This CDR3 contains 13 residues. Trimming took 4 bases from V and 5 from J, leaving 11 bases between them. RNA transcripts gave rise to amplified TCR beta CDR3 regions. An initial round of RT-PCR targeting the TCR CDR3 relied on the HTBI primer set. MiXCR, run by TCRdb on the multiplex PCR reads, gives a single entry per CDR3 protein. The sample has hundreds of thousands of distinct CDR3 sequences, about 45% seen once.

This TCR was sampled from an adult man with Graves' disease, either hyperthyroidism or ophthalmopathy (not recorded which). The V gene is TRBV6-5, the J gene TRBJ1-1, with D possibly being TRBD1 (5 bases). The sequenced sample was peripheral blood or thyroid tissue (not recorded which). The CDR3 coding sequence is TGTGCCAGCAGTTCTGGGTGGGGGACTGAAGCTTTCTTT. Translation gives CASSSGWGTEAFF.